The following is a TCR beta chain sequence with its context. The entry originates in a study of blood T cell repertoires in COVID-19. Sequencing was performed with immunoSEQ multiplex PCR; in TCRdb, only in-frame clones are kept and a portion is missing. This table holds roughly 150,000 clones, 75% to 90% found once. The CDR3 loop spans 15 amino acids. Germline lookup yields CDR1 SGHNT and CDR2 YENEEA. V gave up 5 bases and J gave up 0 bases, with 13 bases separating them. This clonotype was obtained from a man between 65 and 85 years old who had been exposed to COVID-19. Sequencing was carried out using PBMCs or T cells enriched from blood (not recorded which). The chain carries TRBV11-3 and TRBJ1-1; D is perhaps TRBD1 (6 bases). CDR3 amino acids: CASSPTGTLNTEAFF. The CDR3 nucleotides are TGTGCCAGCAGCCCTACCGGGACACTGAACACTGAAGCTTTCTTT.